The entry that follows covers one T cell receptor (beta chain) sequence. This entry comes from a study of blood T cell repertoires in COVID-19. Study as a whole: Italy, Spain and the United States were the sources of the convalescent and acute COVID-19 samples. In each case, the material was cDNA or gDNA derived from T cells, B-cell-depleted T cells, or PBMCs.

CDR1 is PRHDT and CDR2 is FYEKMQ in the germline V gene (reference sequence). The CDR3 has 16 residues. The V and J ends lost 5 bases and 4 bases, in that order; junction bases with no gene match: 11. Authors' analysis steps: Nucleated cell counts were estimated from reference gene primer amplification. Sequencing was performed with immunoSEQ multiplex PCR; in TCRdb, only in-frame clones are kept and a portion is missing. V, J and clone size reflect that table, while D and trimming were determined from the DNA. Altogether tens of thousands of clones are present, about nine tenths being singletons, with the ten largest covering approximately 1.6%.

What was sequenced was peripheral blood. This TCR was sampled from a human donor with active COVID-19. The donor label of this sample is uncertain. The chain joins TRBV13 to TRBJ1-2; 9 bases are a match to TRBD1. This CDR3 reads CASSRNPATGGYGYTF. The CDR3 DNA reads TGTGCCAGCAGCCGGAACCCGGCGACAGGGGGCTATGGCTACACCTTC. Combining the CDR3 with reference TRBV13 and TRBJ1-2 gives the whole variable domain AAGVIQSPRHLIKEKRETATLKCYPIPRHDTVYWYQQGPGQDPQFLISFYEKMQSDKGSIPDRFSAQQFSDYHSELNMSSLELGDSALYFCASSRNPATGGYGYTFGSGTRLTVV.